This T cell receptor (beta chain) was identified during a study of cytomegalovirus exposure and HLA in healthy donors. This PCR relied on a set of 60 Vbeta primers and 13 Jbeta primers. Generated by immunoSEQ multiplex PCR, the TCRdb table keeps only in-frame clones and is missing some. This table holds about 190,000 clones, roughly 82% found once. The CDR3 has 15 amino acids. Germline V CDR1 and CDR2: MDHEN, SYDVKM. After removal of 6 bases from V and 1 base from J, the junction contained 8 bases not matched to a gene. About this clone: The antigen remains undetermined.

Study findings and constraints: Altogether, about 160 TCR beta chains were recorded as cytomegalovirus-associated. In vitro testing confirmed a few CMV-associated chains as specific for CMV antigens.

Sequencing used PBMCs. This clonotype was sampled from a woman in her forties or fifties in good health and CMV-seropositive. The rearrangement uses TRBV28 and TRBJ1-1; 7 positions agree with TRBD1. In DNA form, the CDR3 reads TGTGCCAGCAGCCGGACGGGACAGTCGAACACTGAAGCTTTCTTT. Encoded protein: CASSRTGQSNTEAFF.